The 15 T cell receptor beta chains in this list originate from one sample, sequenced in a study of beta chain features in type 1 diabetes. Overall study findings and caveats: A moderate, significant TCRB CDR3 shortening appeared in type 1 diabetes across four CD4+ subsets.

These receptors lack a known antigen. What was sequenced were expressed TCRB transcripts, since all of the isolated RNA had been reverse transcribed. TCRdb's table, derived via immunoSEQ multiplex PCR, lists solely in-frame clones and lacks some. The sample lists about 650,000 clones; around 12% were seen once. Specimen: naive CD4+ T cells from blood. The receptor source for this set is a man aged 25 to 40 with type 1 diabetes.

This clone was counted only a few times. The J gene is TRBJ2-7, the V gene TRBV5-4; tentative D call: TRBD1 (5 bases). V was shortened by 0 bases and J by 7 bases, with 5 bases between the two germline ends. The CDR3 consists of 11 residues. Germline loops: CDR1 SGHNT, CDR2 YYREEE (reference sequence). CDR3 loop: CASSLDREQYF. The CDR3 nucleotides are TGTGCCAGCAGCTTGGACAGGGAGCAGTACTTC.

Only a few counts were recorded for this clone. One end of the junction does not line up with germline, which may come from a read error. The chain joins TRBV9 to TRBJ2-2; D uncertain. Germline V gene sequence: CDR1 SGDLS, CDR2 YYNGEE. The CDR3 runs to 17 residues. Written as DNA, the CDR3 is TGTGCCCGCAGCCCTGCCGACGGACGGCTGAACACCGGGGAGCTGTTTTTT. Encoded protein: CARSPADGRLNTGELFF.

The V and J genes are TRBV29-1 and TRBJ2-1; 8 positions match TRBD1. The J segment lost 6 bases and the V segment lost 1 base, leaving 8 bases of the junction unmatched. CDR3 size: 15 residues. CDR1 and CDR2 (germline): SQVTM, ANQGSEA. The CDR3 coding sequence is TGCAGCGTTGAAGCGGACAGGGCCTTTCGCAATGAGCAGTTCTTC. Encoded protein: CSVEADRAFRNEQFF.

This clone was counted between two and nine times. The rearrangement links TRBV25-1 to TRBJ2-1, with D perhaps TRBD2 (5 bases). This CDR3 has 15 amino acids. CDR1 is MGHDK and CDR2 is SYGVNS in the germline V gene. The V end lost 4 bases, the J end lost 2 bases, and 12 bases lay between the germline ends. CDR3 DNA: TGTGCCAGCAGTGGCCTTCGGGGTGCCTACAATGAGCAGTTCTTC. This encodes CASSGLRGAYNEQFF.

The CDR3 nucleotides are TGTGCCAGCCTTACAGGGGAGGGGCTTCTGGAAAAACTGTTTTTT. Protein product: CASLTGEGLLEKLFF. This chain joins TRBV28 and TRBJ1-4, with 7 nucleotides matching TRBD1. This CDR3 contains 15 residues. V shed 8 bases, J shed 8 bases, and the junction held 14 bases outside the gene matches. Germline CDR1 reads MDHEN; CDR2 reads SYDVKM.

V and J are TRBV9 and TRBJ1-4; 7 bases fit TRBD1. This CDR3 is 14 amino acids long. J was trimmed by 2 bases and V by 3 bases; bases with no gene match: 1. Germline lookup yields CDR1 SGDLS and CDR2 YYNGEE. This chain's CDR3 is CASSDRGTNEKLFF. The CDR3 bases are TGTGCCAGCAGCGACAGGGGCACTAATGAAAAACTGTTTTTT.

The chain employs TRBV6-6 and TRBJ2-7; D is possibly TRBD2 (5 bases). Deletions cut 5 bases from V and 6 bases from J, with 14 bases between. This CDR3 is 13 amino acids long. Germline values: CDR1 MNHNY, CDR2 SVGAGI (reference sequence). DNA for the CDR3: TGTGCCAGCAGTAGCTTCGGGAACCTCGAGCAGTACTTC. It translates to CASSSFGNLEQYF.

This CDR3 reads CASSTGISNTEAFF. The CDR3 DNA is TGTGCCAGCAGCACAGGGATATCGAACACTGAAGCTTTCTTT. The V call is TRBV2, the J call TRBJ1-1; D perhaps matches TRBD1 (6 bases). With 6 bases removed from V and 1 base from J, the gap between germline ends came to 12 bases. The CDR3 loop spans 14 amino acids. Germline CDR1 reads SNHLY; CDR2 reads FYNNEI.

This clone has just a few counts. Distinct nucleotide sequences in the sample also encode this CDR3. V and J are TRBV7-2 and TRBJ1-5; D ambiguous. This CDR3 has 12 residues. V dropped 4 bases and J dropped 4 bases, with 5 bases sitting between them. Germline lookup yields CDR1 SGHTA and CDR2 FQGNSA. DNA of the CDR3: TGTGCCAGCAGCTCACCTAATCAGCCCCAGCATTTT. Translated, it gives CASSSPNQPQHF.

The table lists this clone with a few counts. The chain is built from TRBV6-5 and TRBJ2-2, with D tentatively TRBD1 or TRBD2 (5 bases each). The CDR3 contains 14 residues. Germline assignment: CDR1 MNHEY and CDR2 SVGAGI. Trimming pared 8 bases from V and 0 bases from J, leaving 10 bases between. CDR3 DNA: TGTGCCAGCTTGAGGGGCGCGAACACCGGGGAGCTGTTTTTT. This translates into CASLRGANTGELFF.

This clone was found a few times. The chain is built from TRBV28 and TRBJ1-5, with a tentative D call TRBD1 (6 bases). Germline assignment: CDR1 MDHEN and CDR2 SYDVKM. The CDR3 has 13 residues. With 6 bases removed from V and 6 bases from J, the gap between germline ends came to 12 bases. CDR3 region: CASSSPGAQPQHF. The CDR3 DNA follows: TGTGCCAGCAGCTCTCCGGGGGCTCAGCCCCAGCATTTT.

The chain carries TRBV29-1 and TRBJ1-4; D is uncertain. V lost 7 bases, J lost 0 bases, and 6 bases lay in between. Germline values: CDR1 SQVTM, CDR2 ANQGSEA. This CDR3 has 12 residues. The CDR3 protein is CSGYTTNEKLFF. DNA of the CDR3: TGCAGCGGTTACACAACTAATGAAAAACTGTTTTTT.

There are a few counts of this clone. V and J are TRBV5-4 and TRBJ2-7; D is tentatively TRBD1 or TRBD2 (5 bases each). Trimming took off 0 bases at V and 5 bases at J, with 18 bases between the two ends. CDR1 and CDR2 from the germline V gene are SGHNT and YYREEE (reference sequence). This CDR3 spans 16 amino acids. The CDR3 DNA follows: TGTGCCAGCAGCTTGGTATCAGGGTATGGGGGTAACGAGCAGTACTTC. Protein sequence: CASSLVSGYGGNEQYF.

This clone was detected a few times. The same CDR3 arises from other DNA sequences in this sample as well. The chain links TRBV30 to TRBJ1-5, with no clear D. This CDR3 is 12 amino acids long. From germline, CDR1 is GTSNPN and CDR2 SVGIG (reference sequence). V dropped 0 bases and J dropped 6 bases, with 6 bases sitting between them. Written as DNA, the CDR3 is TGTGCCTGGAGTGTACTAGGTCAGCCCCAGCATTTT. Translation: CAWSVLGQPQHF.

Comments on this clone: Different DNA sequences within this sample yield the same CDR3. The rearrangement joins TRBV6-5 to TRBJ1-1, with D hard to call. Germline V gives CDR1 MNHEY, CDR2 SVGAGI. The V end was cut by 2 bases, the J end by 3 bases, with 7 bases between. The CDR3 is 13 amino acids. CDR3 coding DNA: TGTGCCAGCAGTTACAGAGATTACACTGAAGCTTTCTTT. Translating it yields CASSYRDYTEAFF.